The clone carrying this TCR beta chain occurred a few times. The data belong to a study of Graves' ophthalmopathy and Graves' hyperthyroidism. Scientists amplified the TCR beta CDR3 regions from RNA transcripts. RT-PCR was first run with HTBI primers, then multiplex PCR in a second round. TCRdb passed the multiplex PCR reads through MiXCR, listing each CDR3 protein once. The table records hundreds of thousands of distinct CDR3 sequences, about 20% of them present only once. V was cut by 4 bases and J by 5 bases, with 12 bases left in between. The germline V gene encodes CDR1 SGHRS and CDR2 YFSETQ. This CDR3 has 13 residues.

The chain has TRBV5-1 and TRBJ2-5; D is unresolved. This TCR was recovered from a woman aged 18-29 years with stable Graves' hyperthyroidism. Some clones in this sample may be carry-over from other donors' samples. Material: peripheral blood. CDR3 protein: CASSPLDGETQYF. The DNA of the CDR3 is TGCGCCAGCAGCCCCCTTGATGGGGAGACCCAGTACTTC.